This entry describes one T cell receptor (beta chain). This specimen belongs to a study of CD8 T cells in ankylosing spondylitis. Germline V gene sequence: CDR1 SEHNR, CDR2 FQNEAQ (reference sequence). This CDR3 region has 11 residues. The V end lost 10 bases, the J end lost 5 bases, and 10 bases lay between the germline ends. MiXCR was run by TCRdb on the 5' RACE reads, yielding one entry per CDR3 protein. The top ten clones hold 16% of a sample with 150,000 to 250,000 distinct CDR3 sequences, 9.5% to 15% of them seen once. Sequencing was performed on blood, either unsorted or a sorted T cell fraction (not recorded which). The J gene is TRBJ2-3, the V gene TRBV7-9; no reliable D call. The clonotype originates from a male donor with ankylosing spondylitis or in good health (not recorded which). CDR3 loop: CATKGGDTQYF. The CDR3, as DNA: TGTGCCACCAAGGGTGGAGATACGCAGTATTTT. The full variable domain, rest sourced from reference TRBV7-9 and TRBJ2-3, is DTGVSQNPRHKITKRGQNVTFRCDPISEHNRLYWYRQTLGQGPEFLTYFQNEAQLEKSRLLSDRFSAERPKGSFSTLEIQRTEQGDSAMYLCATKGGDTQYFGPGTRLTVL.